A selection of T cell receptor beta chains follows, all from one sample in a study of CD8+CD57+ T cells in acquired aplastic anemia. TCRdb re-derived calls from the reads in MiXCR, one entry per CDR3 protein. In the table there are roughly 250,000 distinct CDR3 sequences, approximately 79% of which are singletons. Sample: sorted CD4+, CD8+, or CD8+CD57+ T cells (not recorded which) from PBMCs. The source is a human donor with aplastic anemia. Each CDR3 is given with its conserved first and last residue. The D gene is left open where the match is weak. Size values are once, few and many counts, or a class for expanded clones, and some rows have none.

DNA: TGTGCCTCGCTACGGACAGGCTATGGCTACACCTTC
CDR3: CASLRTGYGYTF
size: NA
J: TRBJ1-2
V: TRBV10-3
D: TRBD1

DNA: TGTGCCAGCAGTGAACAGCTCGCGGGAGCGTCAGATACGCAGTATTTT
CDR3: CASSEQLAGASDTQYF
size: many
J: TRBJ2-3
V: TRBV25-1
D: TRBD2

DNA: TGTGCCACCAGCGGATACCAGAACTCCTACAATGCTTTCTTT
CDR3: CATSGYQNSYNAFF
size: NA
J: TRBJ1-1
V: TRBV9
D: NA

DNA: TGTGCCAGCAGTGAAGCGGGATCGACCCGGCGGGGTACTGAAGCTTTCTTT
CDR3: CASSEAGSTRRGTEAFF
size: few
J: TRBJ1-1
V: TRBV2
D: NA

DNA: TGTGCCAGCAGCATTGGCGGGGGCACCGAGGCCCTGTACTTC
CDR3: CASSIGGGTEALYF
size: NA
J: TRBJ2-5
V: TRBV7-9
D: NA

DNA: TGTGCCAGCAGTCAAGTGGCATCGTGGACTAGCGGCTTCACAGATACGCAGTATTTT
CDR3: CASSQVASWTSGFTDTQYF
size: many
J: TRBJ2-3
V: TRBV7-6
D: TRBD2

DNA: TGTGCCAGCAGCGGGGAGGTGGGGACCACTGAATCTTTT
CDR3: CASSGEVGTTESF
size: NA
J: TRBJ1-1
V: TRBV9
D: NA

DNA: TGCAGCGCCCGACTAGCTTCCGAGCAGTACTTC
CDR3: CSARLASEQYF
size: NA
J: TRBJ2-7
V: TRBV29-1
D: TRBD2

DNA: TGTGCCAGTAGCTTGGGCAGGGAAACCTACAATGAGCAGTTCTTC
CDR3: CASSLGRETYNEQFF
size: few
J: TRBJ2-1
V: TRBV5-6
D: NA

DNA: TGTGCCACCAGCCTAGGGGGCTCTGGGGGGAACAGTATGACTTTC
CDR3: CATSLGGSGGNSMTF
size: NA
J: TRBJ2-6
V: TRBV9
D: NA

DNA: TGTGCCACCAGCAGAGATATGGCCTACGAGCAGTACTTC
CDR3: CATSRDMAYEQYF
size: NA
J: TRBJ2-7
V: TRBV15
D: NA

DNA: TGTGCCAGCGTTAGAGATGCCAACGCCGTAGCTCTCTTT
CDR3: CASVRDANAVALF
size: NA
J: TRBJ1-1
V: TRBV6-5
D: NA

DNA: TGTGCCAGCAGCACGGGACTAGCGGGACGCACAGATAACTTC
CDR3: CASSTGLAGRTDNF
size: NA
J: TRBJ2-5
V: TRBV9
D: TRBD2

DNA: TGTGCCAGCACCCCAGGACAGGGAAGAACTGAAGCTTTCTTT
CDR3: CASTPGQGRTEAFF
size: NA
J: TRBJ1-1
V: TRBV25-1
D: TRBD1

DNA: TGTGCCAGCAGCGCAGGTTCCGATACGCAGCACCATTTT
CDR3: CASSAGSDTQHHF
size: NA
J: TRBJ1-6
V: TRBV9
D: NA

DNA: TGTGCCATCCCGGACGGGACTGAAGCTTTCTTT
CDR3: CAIPDGTEAFF
size: many
J: TRBJ1-1
V: TRBV7-9
D: NA

DNA: TGTGCCAGCTGGGCAGGGGGCACCGAGGAGCTGTTTTTT
CDR3: CASWAGGTEELFF
size: NA
J: TRBJ2-2
V: TRBV2
D: TRBD1

DNA: TGTGCCAGCAGCTTAGAACTGGCAGCCGACTATGGCTACACCTTC
CDR3: CASSLELAADYGYTF
size: NA
J: TRBJ1-2
V: TRBV11-3
D: NA

DNA: TGTGCCAGCAGCTTAGCGGGTACTGGGGCGGCCAACGTCCTGACTTTC
CDR3: CASSLAGTGAANVLTF
size: NA
J: TRBJ2-6
V: TRBV7-2
D: NA

DNA: TGTGCCAGCAGTATAGCCGACAGGGCTCTTAATGAAAGCTACACCTTC
CDR3: CASSIADRALNESYTF
size: once
J: TRBJ1-2
V: TRBV9
D: TRBD1

DNA: TGTGCCAGCAGCTTACGAGGGCTCAATAACCAGTTCTTC
CDR3: CASSLRGLNNQFF
size: NA
J: TRBJ2-1
V: TRBV7-4
D: NA

DNA: TGTGCCAGCACCGAGCCGGGTTCCCGGAGTGGAGAGACCCAGTACTTC
CDR3: CASTEPGSRSGETQYF
size: NA
J: TRBJ2-5
V: TRBV25-1
D: NA

DNA: TGTGCCAGCAGCGTTGGGTCAGATACGCAGTATTTGGTTTTT
CDR3: CASSVGSDTQYLVF
size: few
J: TRBJ2-2
V: TRBV9
D: NA

DNA: TGTGCCAGCAGTTTAGATATGGGCGATTCTTGGGGAGAGACCCAGTACTTC
CDR3: CASSLDMGDSWGETQYF
size: NA
J: TRBJ2-5
V: TRBV7-3
D: NA